Included here is one T cell receptor (beta chain) sequence, with context. Its target is unknown. Every patient was affected by relapse after autologous stem cell transplantation, while exposure to brentuximab vedotin was not uniform. The data belong to a study of PD-1 blockade in classical Hodgkin lymphoma. Study-wide findings and caveats: Those achieving complete response showed baseline diversity like newly diagnosed patients. Patients with an early start, nivolumab under 1 year after ASCT, were excluded. CD4+ TCR diversity climbed significantly by C4D1, unlike CD8+ TCR diversity.

The repertoire was sequenced with immunoSEQ multiplex PCR; TCRdb's copy has only in-frame clones and lacks some. Of tens of thousands of clones in the sample, 70% to 85% were seen once. Germline V gene sequence: CDR1 LNHDA, CDR2 SQIVND (reference sequence). V gave up 7 bases and J gave up 3 bases, with 12 bases separating them. This CDR3 contains 14 residues. V and J are TRBV19 and TRBJ2-2, with D possibly called TRBD1 or TRBD2 (5 bases each). This specimen consisted of peripheral blood mononuclear cells (PBMCs), obtained before the second cycle of nivolumab. The receptor was isolated from a human donor with classical Hodgkin lymphoma. The CDR3 reads CASTMGDHTGELFF. In DNA form, the CDR3 reads TGTGCCAGTACTATGGGGGATCACACCGGGGAGCTGTTTTTT. The full variable domain, in which reference TRBV19 and TRBJ2-2 provide the parts outside the CDR3, is DGGITQSPKYLFRKEGQNVTLSCEQNLNHDAMYWYRQDPGQGLRLIYYSQIVNDFQKGDIAEGYSVSREKKESFPLTVTSAQKNPTAFYLCASTMGDHTGELFFGEGSRLTVL.